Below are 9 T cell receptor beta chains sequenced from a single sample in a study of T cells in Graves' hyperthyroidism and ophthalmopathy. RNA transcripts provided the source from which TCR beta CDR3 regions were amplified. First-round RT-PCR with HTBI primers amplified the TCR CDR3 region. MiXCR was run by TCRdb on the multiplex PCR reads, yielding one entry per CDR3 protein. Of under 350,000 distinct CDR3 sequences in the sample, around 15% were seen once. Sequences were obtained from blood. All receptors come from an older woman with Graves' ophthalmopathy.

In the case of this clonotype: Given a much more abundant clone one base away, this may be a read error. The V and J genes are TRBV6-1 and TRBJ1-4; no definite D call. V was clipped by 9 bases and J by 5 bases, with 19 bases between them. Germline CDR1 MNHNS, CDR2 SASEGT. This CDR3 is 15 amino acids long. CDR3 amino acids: CASPPSGSLNEKLFF. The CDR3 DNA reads TGTGCCAGTCCCCCCTCGGGTAGCCTGAATGAAAAACTGTTTTTT.

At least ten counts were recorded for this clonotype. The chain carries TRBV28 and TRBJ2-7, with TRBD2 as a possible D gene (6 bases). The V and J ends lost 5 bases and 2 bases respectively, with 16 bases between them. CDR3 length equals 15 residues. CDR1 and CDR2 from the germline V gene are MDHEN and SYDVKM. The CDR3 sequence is CASSDEGWRAYEQYF. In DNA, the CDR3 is TGTGCCAGCAGTGATGAGGGCTGGAGGGCCTACGAGCAGTACTTC.

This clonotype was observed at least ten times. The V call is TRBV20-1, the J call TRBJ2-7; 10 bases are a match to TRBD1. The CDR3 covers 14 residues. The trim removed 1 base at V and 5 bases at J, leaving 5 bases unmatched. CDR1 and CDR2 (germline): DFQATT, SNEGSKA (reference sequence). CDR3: CSARVGTGAHEQYF. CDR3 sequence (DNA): TGCAGTGCTAGAGTAGGGACAGGGGCCCACGAGCAGTACTTC.

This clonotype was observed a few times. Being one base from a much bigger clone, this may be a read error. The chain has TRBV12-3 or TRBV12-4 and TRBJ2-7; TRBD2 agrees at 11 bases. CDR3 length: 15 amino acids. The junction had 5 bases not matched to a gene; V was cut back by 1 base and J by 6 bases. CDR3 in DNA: TGTGCCAGCAGTTTAGTAGCGGGAGGGCCTAGCGAGCAGTACTTC. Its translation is CASSLVAGGPSEQYF.

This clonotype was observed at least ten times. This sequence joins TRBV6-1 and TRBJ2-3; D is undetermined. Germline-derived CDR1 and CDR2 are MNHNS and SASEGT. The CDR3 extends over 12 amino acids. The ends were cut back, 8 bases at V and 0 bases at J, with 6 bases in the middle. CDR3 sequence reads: CASATSTDTQYF. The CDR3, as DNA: TGTGCCAGCGCGACTAGCACAGATACGCAGTATTTT.

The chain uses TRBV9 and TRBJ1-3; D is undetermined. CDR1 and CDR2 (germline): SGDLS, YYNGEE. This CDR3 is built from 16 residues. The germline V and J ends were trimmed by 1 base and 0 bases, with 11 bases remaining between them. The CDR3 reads CASSVRGITSGNTIYF. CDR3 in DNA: TGTGCCAGCAGCGTACGGGGAATTACCTCTGGAAACACCATATATTTT.

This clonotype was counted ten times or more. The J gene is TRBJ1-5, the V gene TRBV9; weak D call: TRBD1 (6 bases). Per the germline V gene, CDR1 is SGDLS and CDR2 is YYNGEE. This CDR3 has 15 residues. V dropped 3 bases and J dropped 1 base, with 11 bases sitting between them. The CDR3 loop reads CASSAQGGSNQPQHF. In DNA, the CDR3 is TGTGCCAGCAGCGCACAGGGAGGGAGCAATCAGCCCCAGCATTTT.

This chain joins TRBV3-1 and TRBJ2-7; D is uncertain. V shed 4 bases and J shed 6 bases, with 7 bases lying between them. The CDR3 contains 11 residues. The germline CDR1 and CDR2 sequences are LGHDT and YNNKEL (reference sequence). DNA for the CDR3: TGTGCCAGCAGCCTTTTAACCGAGCAGTACTTC. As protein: CASSLLTEQYF.

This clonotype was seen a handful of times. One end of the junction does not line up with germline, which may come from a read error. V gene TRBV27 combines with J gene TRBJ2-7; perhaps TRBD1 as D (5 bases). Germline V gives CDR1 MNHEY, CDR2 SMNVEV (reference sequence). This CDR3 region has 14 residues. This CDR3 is CASSLGQAIYVQYF. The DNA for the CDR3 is TGTGCCAGCAGTTTGGGGCAGGCAATCTACGTGCAGTACTTC.